A selection of T cell receptor beta chains follows, all from one sample in a study of T cell repertoires in cytomegalovirus infection. These receptors have no identified antigens. A single record per CDR3 protein comes from TCRdb applying MiXCR to the reads. The sample consists of about 100,000 distinct CDR3 sequences, under 55% of them appearing once. The source material was CD8+ T cells from cultured PBMCs, sampled from culture after CMV antigen stimulation. These receptors were obtained from a human donor in good health (CMV status not recorded). Some clones in this sample may be carry-over from other donors' samples. The CDR3 runs from the conserved cysteine through the conserved F or W. D genes are given only for firm matches. Clone size is shown for a subset of rows, as once, few, many or a class of expanded clone.

NA	TRBJ1-5	TRBV19	TRBD1	CASRVTGGAYQPQHF	TGTGCCAGTAGGGTTACAGGGGGCGCGTATCAGCCCCAGCATTTT
few	TRBJ1-1	TRBV27	NA	CASSLMGGTEAFF	TGTGCCAGCAGTTTAATGGGTGGCACTGAAGCTTTCTTT
NA	TRBJ2-1	TRBV7-9	TRBD2	CASSLGGAFNNEQFF	TGTGCCAGCAGTCTCGGGGGGGCCTTTAACAATGAGCAGTTCTTC
NA	TRBJ2-3	TRBV7-8	NA	CASSPSVVSTDTQYF	TGTGCCAGCAGCCCTAGCGTAGTAAGCACAGATACGCAGTATTTT
NA	TRBJ1-4	TRBV7-2	TRBD1	CASSLETGGKLFF	TGTGCCAGCAGCTTAGAGACAGGGGGAAAACTGTTTTTT
NA	TRBJ2-5	TRBV12-3/TRBV12-4	NA	CASREQGPQETQYF	TGTGCCAGCAGGGAACAGGGCCCGCAAGAGACCCAGTACTTC
few	TRBJ1-1	TRBV7-9	TRBD1	CASSVHDRGLGTEF	TGTGCCAGCAGCGTCCATGACAGGGGGCTGGGCACTGAATTT
NA	TRBJ1-5	TRBV12-3/TRBV12-4	NA	CASSSDIPNQPQHF	TGTGCCAGCAGTTCAGACATTCCGAATCAGCCCCAGCATTTT
once	TRBJ2-1	TRBV19	NA	CASSPWGSYNEQFF	TGTGCCAGTAGTCCGTGGGGGTCGTACAATGAGCAGTTCTTC
few	TRBJ2-1	TRBV5-6	NA	CASTSGNGLNEQFF	TGTGCCAGCACCTCCGGAAACGGCCTGAATGAGCAGTTCTTC
NA	TRBJ2-2	TRBV6-5	NA	CASSYSWDTERELFF	TGTGCCAGCAGTTACTCTTGGGACACCGAACGGGAGCTGTTTTTT
few	TRBJ2-7	TRBV7-9	TRBD1	CASSTFGQASYEQYF	TGTGCCAGCAGCACCTTCGGACAGGCGTCCTACGAGCAGTACTTC
few	TRBJ2-3	TRBV28	TRBD1	CASSLNRGSTDTQYF	TGTGCCAGCAGTCTTAACAGGGGGAGCACAGATACGCAGTATTTT
few	TRBJ1-2	TRBV7-6	NA	CASISEGSMLYGYTF	TGTGCCAGCATCTCCGAGGGGAGCATGCTCTATGGCTACACCTTC
few	TRBJ2-2	TRBV7-2	NA	CASSLASYGGPGATGELFF	TGTGCCAGCAGCTTAGCGAGTTATGGGGGGCCCGGCGCCACCGGGGAGCTGTTTTTT
few	TRBJ1-5	TRBV12-3/TRBV12-4	TRBD1	CASSLGHRGRGVYSNQPQHF	TGTGCCAGCAGTTTAGGCCATCGCGGCAGGGGGGTTTATAGCAATCAGCCCCAGCATTTT
medium-sized	TRBJ1-1	TRBV18	TRBD1	CASSPATGLRTEAFF	TGTGCCAGCTCTCCTGCGACAGGGTTAAGAACTGAAGCTTTCTTT
NA	TRBJ2-3	TRBV19	TRBD1	CASIAGGSTDTQYF	TGTGCCAGTATAGCAGGGGGCAGCACAGATACGCAGTATTTT
NA	TRBJ1-5	TRBV12-3/TRBV12-4	NA	CASSSDRGAQPQHF	TGTGCCAGCAGTTCCGATCGGGGGGCTCAGCCCCAGCATTTT
few	TRBJ2-1	TRBV28	NA	CASIGVPYNEQFF	TGTGCCAGCATTGGGGTTCCCTACAATGAGCAGTTCTTC
few	TRBJ2-1	TRBV12-3/TRBV12-4	TRBD1	CASSSIGTGDSDEQFF	TGTGCCAGCAGTTCGATTGGGACAGGGGATTCTGATGAGCAGTTCTTC
few	TRBJ1-2	TRBV7-2	TRBD1	CASSLRRDRAF	TGTGCCAGCAGCCTAAGAAGGGACAGGGCCTTC
NA	TRBJ2-1	TRBV4-1	TRBD1	CASSQSTGAASDNEQFF	TGCGCCAGCAGCCAATCGACAGGGGCGGCCTCCGACAATGAGCAGTTCTTC
many	TRBJ1-1	TRBV7-9	NA	CASSPTLMNTEAFF	TGTGCCAGCAGCCCGACGCTAATGAACACTGAAGCTTTCTTT
NA	TRBJ2-7	TRBV2	TRBD1	CASTAQGTGEYEQYF	TGTGCCAGCACTGCACAAGGGACAGGGGAGTACGAGCAGTACTTC
few	TRBJ1-5	TRBV6-1	NA	CASSEISNQPQHF	TGTGCCAGCAGTGAAATTAGCAATCAGCCCCAGCATTTT
NA	TRBJ2-7	TRBV7-9	NA	CASSAGMRDGYEQYF	TGTGCCAGCAGCGCAGGTATGCGAGATGGCTACGAGCAGTACTTC
many	TRBJ1-6	TRBV7-2	NA	CASSSRAASNSPLHF	TGTGCCAGCAGCTCCCGTGCGGCTTCTAATTCACCCCTCCACTTT
many	TRBJ1-1	TRBV12-3/TRBV12-4	NA	CASSLGNTEAFF	TGTGCCAGCAGCTTGGGTAACACTGAAGCTTTCTTT
few	TRBJ2-3	TRBV5-5	NA	CASSTDYLWADTQYF	TGTGCCAGCAGCACCGACTACCTTTGGGCAGATACGCAGTATTTT
many	TRBJ2-5	TRBV27	TRBD2	CASSSFLGLAGVETQYF	TGTGCCAGCAGTTCCTTCCTGGGACTAGCGGGGGTGGAGACCCAGTACTTC
many	TRBJ2-7	TRBV7-9	NA	CASSSHRSSYEQYF	TGTGCCAGCAGCTCCCACAGGAGCTCCTACGAGCAGTACTTC
NA	TRBJ1-1	TRBV19	NA	CASSPWRVANTEAFF	TGTGCCAGTAGCCCATGGCGGGTGGCGAACACTGAAGCTTTCTTT
NA	TRBJ2-7	TRBV7-3	TRBD1	CASSILDREFYEQYF	TGTGCCAGCAGCATCCTGGACAGGGAATTCTACGAGCAGTACTTC
NA	TRBJ2-4	TRBV12-3/TRBV12-4	NA	CASSTSIAKNIQYF	NA
once	TRBJ1-6	TRBV7-8	TRBD1	CASSLGPGQGFQSPLHF	TGTGCCAGCAGCTTAGGCCCGGGACAGGGGTTTCAGTCACCCCTCCACTTT
many	TRBJ2-5	TRBV7-2	TRBD1	CASSSPPGRGWEETQYF	TGTGCCAGCAGCTCCCCTCCCGGCAGGGGGTGGGAAGAGACCCAGTACTTC
many	TRBJ2-3	TRBV7-6	NA	CASSSPPEGSTDTQYF	TGTGCCAGCAGCTCCCCGCCGGAGGGTAGCACAGATACGCAGTATTTT
NA	TRBJ2-5	TRBV2	NA	CASSELSPGETQYF	TGTGCCAGCAGTGAACTGTCCCCAGGAGAGACCCAGTACTTC
many	TRBJ2-5	TRBV4-2	TRBD2	CASSQDRTSGGAGQETQYF	TGTGCCAGCAGCCAAGATAGGACTAGCGGGGGGGCGGGCCAAGAGACCCAGTACTTC
NA	TRBJ1-2	TRBV20-1	NA	CSARHGQQANYGYTF	TGCAGTGCTAGACACGGACAGCAAGCTAACTATGGCTACACCTTC
few	TRBJ1-1	TRBV19	NA	CASSIRQGNTEAFF	TGTGCCAGTAGTATAAGGCAGGGAAACACTGAAGCTTTCTTT
once	TRBJ2-7	TRBV7-3	NA	CASSEGGLPYEQYF	TGTGCCAGCAGCGAGGGCGGTCTACCCTACGAGCAGTACTTC
few	TRBJ2-3	TRBV11-2	NA	CASSRVQDTQYF	TGTGCCAGCAGCCGGGTCCAAGATACGCAGTATTTT
NA	TRBJ1-1	TRBV11-2	NA	CASRSGGDAFF	TGTGCCAGCAGGTCCGGGGGGGACGCTTTCTTT
once	TRBJ1-1	TRBV2	TRBD1	CASIDPRQGGNTEAFF	TGTGCCAGCATTGACCCCCGACAGGGTGGGAACACTGAAGCTTTCTTT
NA	TRBJ2-1	TRBV7-6	NA	CASSLKGDNEQFF	TGTGCCAGCAGCTTAAAGGGGGACAATGAGCAGTTCTTC
NA	TRBJ2-2	TRBV5-6	NA	CASCITIGERREAGELFF	TGTGCCAGCTGCATAACCATCGGGGAGCGGAGGGAGGCCGGGGAGCTGTTTTTT
NA	TRBJ1-5	TRBV2	TRBD1	CASSEYRGLHQPQHF	TGTGCCAGCAGTGAATATAGGGGGCTTCATCAGCCCCAGCATTTT
many	TRBJ2-2	TRBV27	NA	CASRLVPNTGELFF	TGTGCCAGCCGCCTAGTCCCGAACACCGGGGAGCTGTTTTTT
NA	TRBJ1-2	TRBV6-8	NA	CASSYLQGEGVYGYTF	TGTGCCAGCAGTTACTTACAGGGAGAGGGGGTCTATGGCTACACCTTC
NA	TRBJ2-7	TRBV7-6	NA	CASSFLSVAYPGGYEQYF	TGTGCCAGCAGCTTTCTGTCCGTGGCATATCCCGGCGGCTACGAGCAGTACTTC
many	TRBJ1-4	TRBV12-3/TRBV12-4	NA	CASSLRAGTDEKLFF	TGTGCCAGCAGTTTAAGGGCAGGGACCGATGAAAAACTGTTTTTT